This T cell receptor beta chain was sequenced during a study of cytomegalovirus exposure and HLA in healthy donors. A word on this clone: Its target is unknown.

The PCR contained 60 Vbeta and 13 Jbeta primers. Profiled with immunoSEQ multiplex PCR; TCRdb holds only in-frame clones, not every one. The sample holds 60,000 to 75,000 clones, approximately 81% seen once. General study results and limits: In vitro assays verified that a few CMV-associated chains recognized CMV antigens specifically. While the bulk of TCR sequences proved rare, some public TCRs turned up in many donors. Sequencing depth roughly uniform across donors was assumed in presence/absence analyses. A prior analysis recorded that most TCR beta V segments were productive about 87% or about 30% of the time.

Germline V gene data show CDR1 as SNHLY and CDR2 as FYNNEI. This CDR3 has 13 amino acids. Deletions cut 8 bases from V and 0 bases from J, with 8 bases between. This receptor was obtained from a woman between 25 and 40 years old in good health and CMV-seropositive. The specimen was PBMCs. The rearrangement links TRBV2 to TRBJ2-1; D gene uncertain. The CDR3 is CASAVSSYNEQFF. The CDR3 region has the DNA TGTGCCAGCGCGGTTAGCTCCTACAATGAGCAGTTCTTC. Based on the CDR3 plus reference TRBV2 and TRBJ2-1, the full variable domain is EPEVTQTPSHQVTQMGQEVILRCVPISNHLYFYWYRQILGQKVEFLVSFYNNEISEKSEIFDDQFSVERPDGSNFTLKIRSTKLEDSAMYFCASAVSSYNEQFFGPGTRLTVL.